Included here is one T cell receptor beta chain sequence, with context. The antigen it binds to is not known. Base qualities are missing; no much larger clone stands one base away. The data were obtained in a study of cytomegalovirus exposure and HLA in healthy donors (dated by TCRdb to between 2016 and 2019). Looking at the study overall: An earlier analysis of several hundred of the donors reported 276 Gb of sequence data and around 120 million unique TCR beta sequences obtained from about 170 million T cells. Because of strong linkage in the cohort, a handful of DR-DQ haplotypes were treated as single units for association and clustering. Rather than drawing on any new phenotypic data, the later analysis identified candidate immune exposures from TCR beta sequences and the way those sequences occurred across donors. The number of typed donors differed by locus: roughly 620-640 for A, B, C, DRB1 and DQB1; 522 for DQA1; 600 to 610 for DPA1; and some 470 for DPB1. The study combined high-throughput TCR immunosequencing, statistical association of individual TCRs with disease status, and machine learning to predict cytomegalovirus infection status. The genetic ancestry cluster associated with self-reported Caucasian donors included approximately 85% of the approximately 400 genotyped donors. On average, roughly 250,000 unique TCR beta nucleotide sequences were sequenced per donor among 300 to 500 genotyped donors of the cohort, with roughly 19% of those sequences being non-productive. About 320 gigabases of sequencing data and approximately 80 million unique TCR sequences were included in an early release covering roughly 600 HLA-typed donors. Donor age, sex, ethnicity and CMV serostatus were compiled together with the repertoire data. The study used immunosequencing to profile the T cell repertoires of 666 subjects and linked those repertoires to cytomegalovirus serostatus. In a later analysis, previously published TCR beta repertoires from about 640 donors were re-analyzed and high-resolution HLA genotyping was added so that TCR occurrence patterns could be studied. Besides the first cohort of about 730 subjects, a separate validation cohort made up of over 100 different subjects was used. The study was designed to test whether signatures of past pathogen exposure could be identified by cataloging public T cell receptors. To decide whether each TCR beta V gene segment behaved as functional or pseudogenic, an earlier analysis of 587 of the donors relied on high-throughput TCR beta sequencing. A later genetic analysis used genome-wide SNP genotypes for about 60% of the roughly 700 donors, treating that subset as a discovery cohort. Every repertoire in the discovery cohort had been generated on one and the same sequencing platform. HLA typing included class I and class II loci at four-digit resolution.

Paper-wide results and their limitations: A later genetic analysis reported fewer N-insertions in productive TCRs among donors in an Asian-associated ancestry cluster than the roughly 700-donor mean. In vitro tests confirmed that a few of the cytomegalovirus-associated TCR beta chains recognize cytomegalovirus antigens. Most CMV-associated TCR beta chains appeared to be HLA-restricted in a later analysis, and the HLA associations seemed to be driven largely by CMV exposure. According to the authors, the approach could potentially be generalized to other disease states and immunological phenotypes. In a later analysis, HLA-associated TCR beta chains were found to be more clonally expanded and to have lower generation probabilities than equally common non-associated chains. For the cohort, immune exposure information was limited to CMV serostatus. Because counts were too low, about 18 rarely observed V segments, including chromosome 9 orphons, were excluded from the earlier analysis of 500 to 700 of the donors. Because some donors lacked HLA typing at each locus, the association tests relied only on the typed subset. The presence/absence analyses assumed that sequencing depth was roughly uniform across donors, and that assumption may not be true. This cohort had only TCR beta chains sequenced, and the lack of alpha or paired-chain data limited which features could be detected. According to a later analysis, TCR association rates differed among HLA loci, with DRB1 alleles showing the most associated TCRs and HLA-C alleles showing the fewest. Most TCR sequences were seen in very few donors, while some public TCRs were found in many individuals. A later analysis reported that several top co-occurrence clusters appeared linked to parvovirus B19, influenza, CMV and Epstein-Barr virus. Cytomegalovirus status was reported to be diagnosed by the classifier with high specificity and sensitivity in both the original and validation cohorts. A later genetic analysis associated a missense DCLRE1C variant with V-gene and J-gene trimming of TCR beta chains, and an independent cohort replicated the association. A further reported finding was that TCR beta sequences accurately predicted the HLA-A and HLA-B alleles for most subjects in the first cohort. The study listed around 160 TCR beta chains as associated with cytomegalovirus. In an earlier analysis of 500 to 650 of the donors, most TCR beta V segments appeared in productive rearrangements about 90% or about 30% of the time, broadly matching IMGT annotations. A later analysis associated 16,951 TCR beta sequences with specific HLA alleles at a false discovery rate of 0.05. The 87-base-pair reads could not distinguish some IMGT-functional V segments, including TRBV6-2 and TRBV6-3, so those segments were excluded. A group of highly shared sequence variants was considered likely to be a technical artifact of the sequencing pipeline. When HLA alleles, especially DR and DQ, strongly co-occurred, attributing TCR associations to individual alleles was difficult. Correlated functional status among segregating V segments might be attributable to linkage disequilibrium, but an unknown experimental factor could not be ruled out.

The cohort comprised 670 or so healthy bone marrow donors. Cohort members were all nominally healthy when sampled, although unrecorded immune exposures were likely present. The donor tested CMV seropositive, placing the donor among the approximately 310 seropositive members of the cohort. A peripheral blood sample was collected from each donor, and TCR beta sequencing was performed on peripheral blood mononuclear cells. The Qiagen DNeasy Blood Extraction Kit was used to extract genomic DNA from the blood cell samples. The library was produced with the immunoSEQ multiplex PCR assay. The multiplex PCR relied on a mix of 60 forward primers for TCR Vbeta segments and 13 reverse primers for TCR Jbeta segments. A multiplex PCR assay on genomic DNA amplified the CDR3 region of rearranged TCR beta genes. The Illumina HiSeq System was used to sequence the amplified TCR beta libraries as 87-base-pair reads. Processing in the source paper ran as follows. Across the 700 or so repertoires, a later analysis counted tens of millions of unique TCR beta chains, roughly 11 million of which were shared by at least two donors. A nearest-neighbor algorithm error-corrected the raw reads and collapsed the reads into unique sequences, merging closely related sequences to remove PCR and sequencing errors. Alignment of CDR3 sequences to IMGT reference sequences was used to assign V, D and J gene segments. For a sequence to be retained, a match of at least six nucleotides was required to both a V gene segment and a J gene segment. Rearrangements were called productive when the CDR3 lacked stop codons and stayed in frame with V and J; all others were non-productive. Following IMGT convention, CDR3 was defined as the stretch from the second conserved V-encoded cysteine to the conserved J-encoded phenylalanine. The earlier analysis of more than 450 of the donors excluded sequences that lacked an unambiguous match to a single V gene segment. In an earlier analysis of some 590 of the donors, a V segment was called functional when productive rearrangements were above 56.7%, and segregating when the standard deviation between donors exceeded 5%. A statistical classification framework was built for diagnosing cytomegalovirus status from the catalog of TCR beta chain sequences. In a later analysis, TCR nucleotide sequences were compared against IMGT/GENE-DB human TR gene sequences so that V and J genes could be assigned. Using the TCRdist pipeline, a later analysis assigned CDR3 sequences along with most-parsimonious VDJ recombination scenarios. In a later analysis, each TCR beta chain was defined by its CDR3 amino acid sequence together with its V-gene family, and reads without a unique V-gene family were excluded. In a later analysis, fewer than 600 highly shared, low-generation-probability nucleotide sequences were removed to address suspected cross-contamination and a sequencing artifact. For each public chain, a later analysis derived a clonal expansion index from normalized ranks of inferred template counts within each repertoire. A later analysis computed generation probabilities with a VDJ recombination model fitted to out-of-frame rearrangements, and checked the results against IGoR. In a later analysis, TCR-TCR, TCR-HLA and TCR-CMV co-occurrence was scored with hypergeometric tests, and a repertoire-size bias correction was applied to TCR pairs. In a later analysis, false discovery rates were estimated by permuting HLA or CMV assignments 20 times. In a later analysis, co-occurring TCRs were grouped using DBSCAN, with TCRdist sequence similarity added in when clustering inside HLA-allele-positive subsets. For co-occurrence clustering, repertoires with fewer than 30,000 or more than 120,000 public chains were excluded, along with roughly 5 repertoires with anomalous nucleotide sharing. As stored in TCRdb, this immuneACCESS dataset retains in-frame rearrangements with V and J assigned. A fraction of the clones does not appear; measured against another copy, unresolved V genes explain less than half of the discrepancy, and the remainder lacks a known reason. V and J calls and clone size are given by that table; D and trimming were obtained from the DNA. In all, the sample holds 150,000 to 200,000 clones, and around 80% of those were seen once. 1.2% to 1.5% of the sample is taken by the ten largest.

CDR1 and CDR2, per the germline V gene, are MDHEN and SYDVKM. Reading from cysteine to phenylalanine, the CDR3 counts 18 amino acids. The retained sequence is limited to the CDR3, 54 bases, with the frame set at the first base. V is cut by 3 bases and J by 1 base, and the space between the germline ends is 20 bases. The rearranged chain carries TRBV28 and TRBJ2-3; D gene: possibly TRBD1, on 5 matching bases. The source is a woman in her twenties or thirties in good health and CMV-seropositive. The sequenced sample consisted of PBMCs. Here is the DNA: TGTGCCAGCAGTTTTCATTTTGACAGACCGACTGGCACAGATACGCAGTATTTT. It translates as CASSFHFDRPTGTDTQYF.